Detailed here is one T cell receptor (beta chain). This specimen belongs to a study of blood T cell repertoires in COVID-19. At the level of the study: PBMCs, B-cell-depleted T cells, or T cells were the source of the cDNA or gDNA that made up the material.

The CDR3 loop spans 15 amino acids. Germline CDR1 is LNHDA and CDR2 is SQIVND (reference sequence). V lost 5 bases, J lost 3 bases, and 14 bases lay in between. Per the original data handling: Amplified reference gene primers provided the basis for estimating nucleated cell counts. The assay was immunoSEQ multiplex PCR, and TCRdb's table has in-frame clones only and misses some. V and J calls and clone size are those listed in that table; D and trimming were worked out from the DNA. Among 75,000 to 90,000 clones listed, around four fifths were seen once. The specimen was peripheral blood. The TCR comes from a human donor in a cohort sampled during active COVID-19. The chain employs TRBV19 and TRBJ2-1, with a weak D call TRBD1 (5 bases). The CDR3 loop is CASSFPQGYYNEQFF. The CDR3 nucleotides read TGTGCCAGTAGTTTTCCTCAGGGCTACTACAATGAGCAGTTCTTC.